One sample yielded the 24 T cell receptor beta chains listed below, sequenced in a study of cytomegalovirus exposure and HLA in healthy donors. The PCR had 60 Vbeta and 13 Jbeta primers. Produced via immunoSEQ multiplex PCR; TCRdb's table is partial and in-frame only. This sample has 130,000 to 150,000 clones, with approximately 78% found just once. Source material: PBMCs. The receptor set was obtained from a female donor in good health and CMV-seronegative.

CDR3 coding DNA: TGTGCCACCAGCAGAGTATGGGGGGAGGAACAGCCCCAGCATTTT. It is translated as CATSRVWGEEQPQHF. The chain has TRBV15 and TRBJ1-5, with D possibly being TRBD1 (5 bases). Trimming took off 1 base at V and 7 bases at J, with 14 bases between the two ends. The CDR3 totals 15 residues. The germline gives CDR1 LNHNV, CDR2 YYDKDF (reference sequence).

This clone was counted a single time. The rearrangement links TRBV13 to TRBJ1-1, with 9 nucleotides matching TRBD1. The germline V gene has CDR1 PRHDT and CDR2 FYEKMQ (reference sequence). Trimming took 4 bases from V and 8 from J; bases not matched to a gene: 8. CDR3 length: 14 amino acids. CDR3 residues: CASSYSGDRVEAFF. DNA for the CDR3: TGTGCCAGCAGCTACTCAGGGGACAGGGTCGAAGCTTTCTTT. Together with reference TRBV13 and TRBJ1-1, the CDR3 gives the full variable domain: AAGVIQSPRHLIKEKRETATLKCYPIPRHDTVYWYQQGPGQDPQFLISFYEKMQSDKGSIPDRFSAQQFSDYHSELNMSSLELGDSALYFCASSYSGDRVEAFFGQGTRLTVV.

V gene TRBV10-2 combines with J gene TRBJ1-1, with 10 bases that match TRBD1. Germline V CDR1 and CDR2: WSHSY, SAAADI. The CDR3 extends over 16 amino acids. V lost 7 bases to trimming and J lost 4 bases; unmatched junction nucleotides: 12. The CDR3 loop is CASIEPGQGISTEAFF. The CDR3 DNA follows: TGCGCCAGCATAGAACCGGGACAGGGGATCAGCACTGAAGCTTTCTTT.

The genes are TRBV5-5 and TRBJ1-1; the D gene is possibly TRBD1 (5 bases). Germline V gene lookup returns CDR1 SGHKS and CDR2 YYEKEE (reference sequence). This CDR3 has 15 residues. V shed 1 base and J shed 0 bases, with 10 bases lying between them. The CDR3 coding sequence is TGTGCCAGCAGCTTGATCCCAGGGCTGAACACTGAAGCTTTCTTT. Its translation: CASSLIPGLNTEAFF.

This rearrangement joins TRBV7-3 to TRBJ2-2; 7 bases align to TRBD2. The CDR3 sequence is 18 residues long. CDR1 and CDR2 from the germline V gene are SGHTA and FQGTGA. V was pared by 1 base and J by 6 bases, with 14 bases of the junction left unmatched. The CDR3 bases are TGTGCCAGCAGCTTAATACCCCGGACTAGAAATGCCCCCGGGGAGCTGTTTTTT. It translates to CASSLIPRTRNAPGELFF. The complete variable domain, with remaining parts taken from reference TRBV7-3 and TRBJ2-2, reads GAGVSQTPSNKVTEKGKYVELRCDPISGHTALYWYRQSLGQGPEFLIYFQGTGAADDSGLPNDRFFAVRPEGSVSTLKIQRTERGDSAVYLCASSLIPRTRNAPGELFFGEGSRLTVL.

With respect to this clone: Compared with germline, one end of the junction differs, possibly owing to a read error. CDR3 in amino acids: CSVEGQNYGYTF. As DNA, the CDR3 is TGCAGCGTCGAAGGACAGAACTATGGCTACACCTTC. The J gene is TRBJ1-2, the V gene TRBV29-1; TRBD1 is a possible D gene (6 bases). The CDR3 has 12 amino acids. From germline, CDR1 is SQVTM and CDR2 ANQGSEA.

The count of this clone is one. This chain uses TRBV5-1 with TRBJ2-7, with D maybe TRBD2 (6 bases). The V end was cut by 4 bases, the J end by 2 bases, with 13 bases between. The CDR3 covers 14 residues. Germline V CDR1 and CDR2: SGHRS, YFSETQ. The CDR3 region has the DNA TGCGCCAGCAGCCCCGGGACTGTTACCTACGAGCAGTACTTC. Translation: CASSPGTVTYEQYF.

The chain combines TRBV19 with TRBJ1-2, with 8 nucleotides matching TRBD1. Trimming removed 6 bases from V and 4 bases from J; junction bases left unmatched: 1. Germline lookup yields CDR1 LNHDA and CDR2 SQIVND (reference sequence). CDR3 length: 12 amino acids. The CDR3 here is CASRTGAYGYTF. CDR3 DNA sequence: TGTGCCAGTAGGACAGGGGCCTATGGCTACACCTTC.

This chain connects TRBV5-1 to TRBJ1-1; 7 bases map to TRBD1. Germline V gives CDR1 SGHRS, CDR2 YFSETQ. The CDR3 contains 15 residues. Trimming removed 4 bases from V and 4 bases from J; junction bases left unmatched: 10. CDR3 sequence (DNA): TGCGCCAGCAGCGCCAAAACAGGGGCGGTCACTGAAGCTTTCTTT. It specifies CASSAKTGAVTEAFF.

V and J are TRBV27 and TRBJ1-6; no firm D call. The CDR3 totals 16 residues. CDR1 and CDR2 (germline): MNHEY, SMNVEV (reference sequence). V was pared by 0 bases and J by 6 bases, with 12 bases between. The CDR3 DNA follows: TGTGCCAGCAGTTTATCCGCGCAGGCCCCTAATTCACCCCTCCACTTT. Encoded protein: CASSLSAQAPNSPLHF.

The genes are TRBV7-2 and TRBJ2-5; D gene ambiguous. The CDR3 spans 15 residues. Germline-derived CDR1 and CDR2 are SGHTA and FQGNSA. V was shortened by 1 base and J by 5 bases, with 14 bases between the two germline ends. CDR3 sequence: CASSLVTGSKETQYF. The CDR3 bases are TGTGCCAGCAGCTTAGTTACGGGTTCCAAGGAGACCCAGTACTTC.

The chain links TRBV28 to TRBJ2-7; a weak D match, TRBD2 (6 bases). CDR3 length: 14 residues. V shed 3 bases and J shed 3 bases, with 12 bases lying between them. CDR1 MDHEN and CDR2 SYDVKM come from the germline V gene. Written as DNA, the CDR3 is TGTGCCAGCAGTTTCGGGACTCCTAACTACGAGCAGTACTTC. Protein product: CASSFGTPNYEQYF.

The J gene is TRBJ2-1, the V gene TRBV6-5; 11 positions match TRBD2. This CDR3 spans 16 amino acids. Germline V gene lookup returns CDR1 MNHEY and CDR2 SVGAGI. Trimming took 2 bases from V and 9 from J; bases not matched to a gene: 9. CDR3 amino acids: CASSYLGTSGPSEQFF. DNA for the CDR3: TGTGCCAGCAGTTACCTCGGGACTAGCGGACCAAGTGAGCAGTTCTTC.

The CDR3 DNA reads TGTGCCAGTAGTAAGGCTTGGGCGGGAGGTATCAATGAGCAGTTCTTC. Translating it yields CASSKAWAGGINEQFF. The chain couples TRBV19 to TRBJ2-1; 8 bases are shared with TRBD2. With V trimmed by 4 bases and J by 6 bases, 11 bases remained unmatched. The CDR3 is 16 amino acids. In germline, CDR1 is LNHDA, CDR2 SQIVND (reference sequence).

This clone was detected once. As DNA, the CDR3 is TGTGCCAGCAGCCTGGGACAGGGAAACTATGGCTACACCTTC. Its protein is CASSLGQGNYGYTF. This chain connects TRBV5-5 to TRBJ1-2; TRBD1 agrees at 9 bases. The V gene's germline CDR1 is SGHKS and CDR2 YYEKEE (reference sequence). J gave up 2 bases and V 4 bases, and 3 bases lay outside the gene matches. The CDR3 sequence is 14 residues long.

This clone was found a few times. This chain links TRBV27 with TRBJ2-7, with 9 nucleotides matching TRBD1. J was trimmed by 2 bases and V by 5 bases; bases with no gene match: 10. Germline-derived CDR1 and CDR2 are MNHEY and SMNVEV (reference sequence). CDR3 size: 16 residues. The CDR3 spells CASSNAPRQGAYEQYF. As DNA, the CDR3 is TGTGCCAGCAGTAACGCCCCGAGACAGGGGGCCTACGAGCAGTACTTC.

This chain links TRBV6-1 with TRBJ2-2; 9 bases are a match to TRBD2. There are 15 residues in the CDR3. Germline CDR1 MNHNS, CDR2 SASEGT. V trimming: 5 bases; J trimming: 7 bases; junction bases outside the gene matches: 8. Here the CDR3 DNA reads TGTGCCAGCAGTCAAGTAGCGGGAGCGGGCGGGGAGCTGTTTTTT. This codes for CASSQVAGAGGELFF.

The chain combines TRBV6-1 with TRBJ2-7; no definite D call. This CDR3 contains 12 residues. Germline CDR1 MNHNS, CDR2 SASEGT. V gave up 4 bases and J gave up 4 bases, with 8 bases separating them. In DNA, the CDR3 is TGTGCCAGCAGTGCAACAGTATACGAGCAGTACTTC. As protein: CASSATVYEQYF.

V and J are TRBV5-1 and TRBJ2-5; 16 nucleotides align to TRBD2. This CDR3 has 19 residues. Germline CDR1 SGHRS, CDR2 YFSETQ. Unmatched junction bases numbered 7, after V lost 0 bases and J lost 2 bases. The CDR3 region has the DNA TGCGCCAGCAGCTTGGCGATGGGACTAGCGGGGGGGCTGCAAGAGACCCAGTACTTC. Residues: CASSLAMGLAGGLQETQYF. The complete variable domain, with remaining parts taken from reference TRBV5-1 and TRBJ2-5, reads KAGVTQTPRYLIKTRGQQVTLSCSPISGHRSVSWYQQTPGQGLQFLFEYFSETQRNKGNFPGRFSGRQFSNSRSEMNVSTLELGDSALYLCASSLAMGLAGGLQETQYFGPGTRLLVL.

The CDR3 here is CASSERETGNYGYTF. In DNA, the CDR3 is TGTGCCAGCAGTGAACGCGAGACAGGGAACTATGGCTACACCTTC. The chain joins TRBV6-1 to TRBJ1-2, with 7 positions matching TRBD1. The junction had 5 bases not matched to a gene; V was cut back by 2 bases and J by 2 bases. Germline V CDR1 and CDR2: MNHNS, SASEGT. This CDR3 has 15 amino acids.

The V and J genes are TRBV27 and TRBJ2-1, with TRBD2 as a possible D gene (5 bases). Germline V gives CDR1 MNHEY, CDR2 SMNVEV (reference sequence). The CDR3 sequence is 17 residues long. V lost 2 bases, J lost 1 base, and 15 bases lay in between. CDR3 DNA: TGTGCCAGCAGTTTAATTCCCCTCCCGGGATCCTACAATGAGCAGTTCTTC. Translating gives CASSLIPLPGSYNEQFF.

V is TRBV5-1 and J is TRBJ2-1; the D gene is possibly TRBD1 (5 bases). Trimming pared 6 bases from V and 2 bases from J, leaving 15 bases between. The CDR3 totals 15 residues. Germline assignment: CDR1 SGHRS and CDR2 YFSETQ. DNA for the CDR3: TGCGCCAGCATTCAGGGCTATCGGACCTACAATGAGCAGTTCTTC. The encoded protein is CASIQGYRTYNEQFF.

The chain couples TRBV27 to TRBJ2-5; tentatively, D is TRBD1 (6 bases). The DNA end is a closer match to TRBJ2-7, so the J assignment may be wrong. The CDR3 consists of 11 residues. Per germline, CDR1 MNHEY and CDR2 SMNVEV (reference sequence). The CDR3: CASRQQGEQYF. In DNA form, the CDR3 reads TGTGCCAGCAGACAACAGGGCGAGCAGTACTTC.

The chain carries TRBV6-5 and TRBJ1-6, with D possibly matching TRBD1 (6 bases). This CDR3 contains 14 residues. Trimming removed 6 bases at V and 7 bases at J, with 13 bases between. CDR1 is MNHEY, CDR2 SVGAGI, per germline. CDR3 loop: CASSPTGSNSPLHF. Written as DNA, the CDR3 is TGTGCCAGCAGCCCCACAGGGAGCAATTCACCCCTCCACTTT.